This T cell receptor beta chain is from a study of shared clonotypes between healthy human individuals (dated by TCRdb to the early 2020s). Background on the whole study: The cohort included three men and a couple of women between 18 and 49 years of age. The study deeply sequenced blood TCR repertoires of about 5 healthy adults to estimate repertoire size and the extent of clonotype sharing between individuals. For each donor, three plates each were used for CD4 naive and CD4 memory, two plates were used for CD8 naive, and one plate was used for CD8 memory. Leukapheresis yielded between about 0.85 and 9.5 billion PBMCs per donor. To increase sequencing depth and limit assay-specific biases, different laboratories used diverse techniques to prepare libraries and sequence TCR repertoires.

TCR CDR3 regions were amplified from genomic DNA by multiplex PCR using the deep immunoSEQ assay. For each cell subset, the extracted genomic DNA was distributed evenly across all wells of several immunoSEQ 96-well plates, and each plate served as one replicate. For sorted subsets, approximately 210 ng of genomic DNA, equivalent to about 30,000 T cell genomes, went into each replicate PCR. Purified libraries were quantified with a Qubit 3.0 fluorometer, sized on a Bioanalyzer 2100, and re-quantified with the KAPA Library Quantification kit. Each immunoSEQ 96-well plate was sequenced on its own single-read 150-cycle Illumina NextSeq 550 flow cell. The source study handled its data this way. The immunoSEQ output contained only junctional sequences without quality scores, so filtering could not match that applied to full-length reads. To assign V/J genes and CDR3, sequences were annotated using PyIR, a Python wrapper for IgBLAST v1.9, with IMGT germline references. Reads were removed for weak V/J assignments (E-value above 1e-6), missing CDR3, stop codons, out-of-frame junctions, or ambiguous translated residues. A V3J clonotype was defined by an identical inferred V gene, J gene, and CDR3 amino acid sequence. Percentage overlap between repertoires was calculated by dividing the number of shared unique clonotypes by the size of the smaller repertoire. RTK rarefaction, the Chao1 estimator, and Recon v2.1 estimates of unobserved clonotypes were used to assess repertoire richness. Generation probabilities for all TCRbeta clonotypes obtained by the gDNA method from a handful of donors were computed using OLGA. The table was pulled from immuneACCESS by TCRdb, which kept in-frame rearrangements only. Such tables lose some clones; where checked, under half of the loss comes from unresolved V genes, and the rest has no known cause. The DNA gave D and trimming, while V, J and clone size come from that table. The sample yields 2 million to 3 million clones; 90% to 95% were counted once. The ten largest clones capture approximately 0.37% of the sample.

The CDR1 and CDR2 encoded by the germline V gene (reference sequence) are MNHNY and SVGAGI. V is trimmed back by 5 bases and J by 0 bases, and the junction contains 5 bases that no gene match accounts for. Inclusive of the bounding cysteine and phenylalanine, the CDR3 is 15 residues long. The CDR3 DNA has 45 bases and is translated from base 1. Overall study results and their limits: When a handful of donors were compared, the shared fraction of clonotypes was about 5% for naive CD4, more than 3% for naive CD8, 2% to 2.5% for memory CD4, and under 0.5% for memory CD8. Sampling was restricted to blood, and TCR repertoires in tissue are likely to differ from TCR repertoires in blood. Rarefaction of sorted-subset datasets indicated incomplete sequencing despite the large sequencing depth. Pairwise subsampling led to the expectation that sequencing depth would affect the degree of clonotype sharing among donors. Estimated clonotype richness was generally larger for naive than for memory subsets. Clonotypes shared by all four sorted-subset donors showed higher generation probabilities than non-shared clonotypes. The genetic and exposure-history diversity represented was limited by the small number of donors.

Donors were healthy HIV-negative adults with no recently reported acute infections or vaccinations. Only Caucasian adults living in Nashville, Tennessee, USA were represented among the donors. CD4+ T cells were enriched by magnetic negative selection, after which naive cells were positively selected on CD45RA and the negative fraction was taken as the memory subset. Blood was collected by leukapheresis, and PBMCs were isolated by Ficoll-Histopaque density gradient centrifugation and then cryopreserved in liquid nitrogen vapor phase. Purity and quantity of every magnetically sorted T cell population were checked by analytical flow cytometry. Each sorted fraction had its genomic DNA isolated and then quantified by UV absorbance on a Nanodrop 2000c. With respect to this clone: The antigen this receptor binds is unknown. It has no much larger one-base neighbor in the sample; base qualities were not kept.

The source is a man aged 18-30 years in good health. Some clones in this sample may be carry-over from other donors' samples. Sequenced sample: naive CD4+ T cells from PBMCs. Taken with the paper, the label for cell subset or site translates to: CD45RA+ positively selected. Recombination connected TRBV6-6 to TRBJ2-7, with 9 central nucleotides matching TRBD2. This receptor has the CDR3 CASSPGLALSYEQYF. The DNA is as follows: TGTGCCAGCAGTCCAGGACTAGCGCTCTCCTACGAGCAGTACTTC.